The present T cell receptor beta chain was sequenced within a study of blood T cell repertoires in COVID-19. The table came from immunoSEQ multiplex PCR; TCRdb's copy has only in-frame clones and leaves some out. The sample lists approximately 350,000 clones, around 89% seen once, with roughly 1.2% in the top ten. Sample: peripheral blood. The clonotype originates from a man between 40 and 49 years old with acute or convalescent COVID-19.

CDR3 loop: CASSADRSSGNTIYF. The DNA of the CDR3 is TGTGCCAGCAGCGCGGACAGGAGCTCTGGAAACACCATATATTTT. The chain recombines TRBV9 with TRBJ1-3, with TRBD1 identical over 7 bases. V gave up 3 bases and J gave up 0 bases; unmatched junction bases: 3. The germline V gene has CDR1 SGDLS and CDR2 YYNGEE. This CDR3 has 15 residues.